Listed below are T cell receptor beta chains from one sample, sequenced in a study of T cells after yellow fever vaccination. TCRdb ran MiXCR on the 5' RACE reads and lists one entry per CDR3 protein. This table has roughly 180,000 distinct CDR3 sequences, approximately 6% appearing once. The material sequenced was CD4+ T cells sorted from PBMCs, taken on the day of the first yellow fever vaccination. Receptor source: a man younger than 35 who received the YFV17D yellow fever vaccine. Both conserved end residues are part of each CDR3. A D gene is named only where the DNA matches it firmly. For some rows the clone size is stated as once, few or many, or as a class when expanded; others skip it.

>TRBJ2-2|many|TRBV5-1|-
CASSIQGIGGELFF
TGCGCCAGCAGCATACAGGGTATCGGCGGGGAGCTGTTTTTT
>TRBJ1-1|few|TRBV30|-
CAWKRSVGTEAFF
TGTGCCTGGAAAAGGAGTGTGGGGACTGAAGCTTTCTTT
>TRBJ2-1|many|TRBV19|-
CASSPIGTWWGNEQFF
TGTGCCAGTAGCCCGATCGGGACCTGGTGGGGCAATGAGCAGTTCTTC
>TRBJ2-5|few|TRBV7-9|TRBD1
CASSLPGTGLQETQYF
TGTGCCAGCAGCTTACCCGGGACAGGGCTTCAAGAGACCCAGTACTTC
>TRBJ2-3|-|TRBV30|-
CAWDLEGGGTDTQYF
TGTGCCTGGGATTTGGAAGGGGGGGGCACAGATACGCAGTATTTT
>TRBJ2-1|many|TRBV20-1|-
CSAPNPDYNEQFF
TGCAGTGCGCCGAACCCCGACTACAATGAGCAGTTCTTC
>TRBJ1-1|many|TRBV2|-
CASSLEGATEAFF
TGTGCCAGCAGTTTAGAAGGAGCCACTGAAGCTTTCTTT
>TRBJ2-3|few|TRBV28|TRBD2
CASSWGGGTDTQYF
TGTGCCAGCTCCTGGGGGGGGGGCACAGATACGCAGTATTTT
>TRBJ2-5|many|TRBV5-1|-
CASILVAGKEETQYF
-
>TRBJ1-1|few|TRBV6-5|-
CASSYASPGTPNTEAFF
TGTGCCAGCAGTTACGCATCGCCCGGGACGCCGAACACTGAAGCTTTCTTT
>TRBJ2-3|-|TRBV5-5|-
CASSSGLERTDTQYF
TGTGCCAGCAGCTCGGGGTTGGAGCGGACAGATACGCAGTATTTT
>TRBJ2-3|many|TRBV6-1|TRBD2
CASSRTSGVDTQYF
TGTGCCAGCAGTCGGACTAGCGGGGTAGATACGCAGTATTTT
>TRBJ1-1|many|TRBV6-5|-
CASSYSRDGYAFF
TGTGCCAGCAGTTACTCGAGGGACGGGTATGCTTTCTTT
>TRBJ2-7|few|TRBV7-8|-
CASSVQGYEQYF
TGTGCCAGCAGCGTACAGGGCTACGAGCAGTACTTC
>TRBJ1-1|-|TRBV6-1|TRBD1
CASTGTGFTEAFF
TGTGCCAGCACCGGGACAGGGTTCACTGAAGCTTTCTTT
>TRBJ2-5|-|TRBV7-8|-
CASSSLKGQETQYF
TGTGCCAGCAGCTCCCTTAAGGGACAAGAGACCCAGTACTTC
>TRBJ2-5|few|TRBV6-4|-
CASSDEGYQETQYF
TGTGCCAGCAGTGACGAGGGCTACCAAGAGACCCAGTACTTC
>TRBJ1-2|-|TRBV25-1|-
CASSDGYGYTF
TGTGCCAGCAGTGACGGCTATGGCTACACCTTC
>TRBJ2-2|-|TRBV19|-
CASKGLLVASNTGELFF
TGTGCCAGTAAGGGACTTCTGGTAGCTTCGAACACCGGGGAGCTGTTTTTT
>TRBJ1-1|few|TRBV7-9|TRBD1
CASSETGGLNTEAFF
TGTGCCAGCAGCGAGACAGGGGGCCTGAACACTGAAGCTTTCTTT
>TRBJ2-5|few|TRBV28|-
CASSYRPQETQYF
TGTGCCAGCAGTTACCGACCCCAAGAGACCCAGTACTTC
>TRBJ2-3|many|TRBV10-3|-
CAISESGADTQYF
TGTGCCATCAGTGAGTCGGGAGCAGATACGCAGTATTTT
>TRBJ2-5|-|TRBV6-1|TRBD1
CASSPPSQGQVETQYF
TGTGCCAGCAGTCCGCCTTCCCAGGGACAGGTAGAGACCCAGTACTTC
>TRBJ1-1|few|TRBV12-3/TRBV12-4|-
CASSLGLRTFF
TGTGCCAGCAGCTTGGGCCTTCGGACTTTCTTT
>TRBJ2-3|few|TRBV20-1|TRBD2
CSATGLASDTQYF
TGCAGTGCCACGGGACTAGCATCAGATACGCAGTATTTT
>TRBJ2-5|-|TRBV15|-
CATRGGAPYQETQYF
TGTGCCACCAGGGGGGGGGCCCCGTACCAAGAGACCCAGTACTTC
>TRBJ2-2|many|TRBV5-1|-
CASSFDQGNTGELFF
TGCGCCAGCAGCTTTGACCAGGGAAACACCGGGGAGCTGTTTTTT
>TRBJ1-1|-|TRBV7-2|-
CASSFAENTEAFF
TGTGCCAGCAGCTTCGCAGAGAACACTGAAGCTTTCTTT
>TRBJ2-3|many|TRBV5-1|-
CASSTPRADTQYF
TGCGCCAGCAGCACCCCGCGGGCAGATACGCAGTATTTT
>TRBJ2-2|few|TRBV24-1|TRBD1
CATSDIDRGRTGELFF
TGTGCCACCAGTGATATCGACAGGGGGCGGACCGGGGAGCTGTTTTTT
>TRBJ2-7|many|TRBV3-1|-
CASSQGGMGEQYF
TGTGCCAGCAGCCAAGGGGGAATGGGCGAGCAGTACTTC
>TRBJ1-4|many|TRBV5-1|TRBD1
CASSLAGGAGIEKLFF
TGCGCCAGCAGCTTGGCAGGGGGCGCGGGGATTGAAAAACTGTTTTTT
>TRBJ2-3|many|TRBV6-5|TRBD2
CASPWTSGWISTDTQYF
TGTGCCAGCCCCTGGACTAGCGGGTGGATTAGTACAGATACGCAGTATTTT
>TRBJ2-2|many|TRBV7-2|TRBD2
CASSLFPSGGRDTGELFF
TGTGCCAGCAGCTTATTCCCCAGCGGGGGGAGGGACACCGGGGAGCTGTTTTTT
>TRBJ2-1|-|TRBV11-3|-
CASSLDGRAVFF
TGTGCCAGCAGCTTAGATGGCAGGGCGGTGTTCTTC
>TRBJ1-1|-|TRBV5-4|TRBD1
CASSLRDRGETEAFF
TGTGCCAGCAGCTTAAGGGACAGGGGCGAGACTGAAGCTTTCTTT
>TRBJ1-2|many|TRBV4-1|-
CASSQGGATHDGYTF
TGCGCCAGCAGCCAAGGGGGGGCCACCCACGACGGCTACACCTTC
>TRBJ2-5|few|TRBV20-1|TRBD1
CSVTTGTGASGTQYF
TGCAGTGTAACAACCGGGACAGGGGCTTCTGGGACCCAGTACTTC
>TRBJ1-4|many|TRBV7-9|-
CASSLGGSWGEKLFF
TGTGCCAGCAGCTTAGGAGGCTCCTGGGGTGAAAAACTGTTTTTT
>TRBJ1-1|many|TRBV12-3/TRBV12-4|-
CASTLMGSNTEAFF
TGTGCCAGCACCTTGATGGGTTCGAACACTGAAGCTTTCTTT
>TRBJ1-3|many|TRBV7-2|TRBD1
CASKTGGGNTIYF
TGTGCCAGCAAGACAGGGGGCGGAAACACCATATATTTT
>TRBJ1-1|many|TRBV12-3/TRBV12-4|TRBD1
CASSSGTDIKGTEAFF
TGTGCCAGCAGTTCCGGGACAGACATTAAGGGGACTGAAGCTTTCTTT
>TRBJ1-5|many|TRBV20-1|-
CSAMGSNQPQHF
TGCAGTGCTATGGGGAGCAATCAGCCCCAGCATTTT
>TRBJ1-2|few|TRBV18|-
CASSRGQDDGYTF
TGTGCCAGCTCGAGGGGTCAGGATGATGGCTACACCTTC
>TRBJ1-1|many|TRBV10-3|-
CAISETVNTEAFF
TGTGCCATCAGTGAGACGGTGAACACTGAAGCTTTCTTT
>TRBJ2-3|few|TRBV5-1|TRBD2
CASSIAATSGGPHSTDTQYF
TGCGCCAGCAGCATCGCCGCGACTAGCGGGGGGCCTCATAGCACAGATACGCAGTATTTT
>TRBJ2-1|-|TRBV5-1|-
CASSLVGHSFNEQFF
TGCGCCAGCAGCTTGGTAGGGCATTCTTTCAATGAGCAGTTCTTC
>TRBJ2-7|few|TRBV7-6|TRBD1
CASSLHDRAYEQYF
TGTGCCAGCAGCTTACACGACAGGGCCTACGAGCAGTACTTC
>TRBJ1-4|many|TRBV20-1|-
CSAPGVVGEKLFF
TGCAGTGCCCCAGGGGTGGTGGGTGAAAAACTGTTTTTT
>TRBJ2-5|many|TRBV5-1|-
CASSSQRTDQETQYF
TGCGCCAGCAGTTCGCAACGGACAGACCAAGAGACCCAGTACTTC
>TRBJ2-6|few|TRBV6-5|TRBD1
CASSSGQGARGANVLTF
TGTGCCAGCAGTTCGGGACAGGGGGCTCGTGGGGCCAACGTCCTGACTTTC
>TRBJ2-7|few|TRBV5-1|-
CASSPGVSSYEQYF
TGCGCCAGCAGCCCCGGGGTATCTTCCTACGAGCAGTACTTC
>TRBJ2-4|many|TRBV18|-
CASSPRRGNDAKNIQYF
TGTGCCAGCTCACCTCGACGGGGGAATGATGCCAAAAACATTCAGTACTTC